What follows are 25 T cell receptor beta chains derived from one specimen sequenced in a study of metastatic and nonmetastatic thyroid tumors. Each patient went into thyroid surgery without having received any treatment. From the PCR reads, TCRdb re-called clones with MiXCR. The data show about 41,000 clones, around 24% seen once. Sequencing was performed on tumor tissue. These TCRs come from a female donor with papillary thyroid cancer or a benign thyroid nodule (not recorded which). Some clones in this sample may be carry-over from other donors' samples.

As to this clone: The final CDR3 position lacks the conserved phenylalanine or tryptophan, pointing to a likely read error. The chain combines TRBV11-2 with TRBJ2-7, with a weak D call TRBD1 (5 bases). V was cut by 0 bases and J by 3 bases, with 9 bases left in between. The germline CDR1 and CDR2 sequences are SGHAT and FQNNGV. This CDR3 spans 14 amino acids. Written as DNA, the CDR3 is TGTGCCAGCAGCTTAGACATCAGGGTCTACGAGCAGTACCTC. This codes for CASSLDIRVYEQYL.

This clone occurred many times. CDR3 bases: TGTGCCAGCGTTAGAATAGGGGGCAGCGGGGAGCTGTTTTTT. This gives the protein CASVRIGGSGELFF. The chain uses TRBV6-2 or TRBV6-3 and TRBJ2-2; TRBD1 agrees at 7 bases. The J segment lost 7 bases and the V segment lost 8 bases, leaving 10 bases of the junction unmatched. CDR1 and CDR2 (germline): MNHEY, SVGEGT. The length of the CDR3 is 14 residues.

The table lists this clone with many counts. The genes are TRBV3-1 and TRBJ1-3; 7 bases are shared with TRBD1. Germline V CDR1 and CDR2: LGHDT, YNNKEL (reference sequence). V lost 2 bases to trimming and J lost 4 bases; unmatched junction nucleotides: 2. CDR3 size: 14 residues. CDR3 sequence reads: CASSQPGQGNTIYF. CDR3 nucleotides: TGTGCCAGCAGCCAACCGGGACAGGGAAACACCATATATTTT. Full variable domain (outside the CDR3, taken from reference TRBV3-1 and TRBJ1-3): DTAVSQTPKYLVTQMGNDKSIKCEQNLGHDTMYWYKQDSKKFLKIMFSYNNKELIINETVPNRFSPKSPDKAHLNLHINSLELGDSAVYFCASSQPGQGNTIYFGEGSWLTVV.

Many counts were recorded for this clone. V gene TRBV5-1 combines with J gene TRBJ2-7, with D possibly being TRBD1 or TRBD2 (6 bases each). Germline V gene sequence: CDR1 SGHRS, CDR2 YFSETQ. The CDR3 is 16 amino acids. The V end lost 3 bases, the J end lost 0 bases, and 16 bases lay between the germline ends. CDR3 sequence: CASSWGTPRGSYEQYF. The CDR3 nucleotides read TGCGCCAGCAGCTGGGGGACTCCCAGGGGCTCCTACGAGCAGTACTTC.

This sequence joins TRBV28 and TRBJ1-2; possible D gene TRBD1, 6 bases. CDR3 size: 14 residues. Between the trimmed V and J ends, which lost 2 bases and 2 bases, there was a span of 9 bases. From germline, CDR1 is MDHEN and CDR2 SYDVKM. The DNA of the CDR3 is TGTGCCAGCAGTTTAACAGGGTACAACTATGGCTACACCTTC. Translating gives CASSLTGYNYGYTF.

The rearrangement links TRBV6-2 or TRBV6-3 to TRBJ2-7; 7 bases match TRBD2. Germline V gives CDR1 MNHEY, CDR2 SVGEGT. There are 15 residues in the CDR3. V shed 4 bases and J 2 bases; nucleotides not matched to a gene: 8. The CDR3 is CASSSFLAATYEQYF. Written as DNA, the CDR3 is TGTGCCAGCAGTTCCTTTCTAGCGGCCACCTACGAGCAGTACTTC.

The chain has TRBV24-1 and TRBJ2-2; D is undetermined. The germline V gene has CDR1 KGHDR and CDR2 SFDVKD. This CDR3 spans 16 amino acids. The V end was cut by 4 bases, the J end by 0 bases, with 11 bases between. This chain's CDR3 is CATSDPLGSNTGELFF. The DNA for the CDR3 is TGTGCCACCAGTGACCCCCTTGGGTCGAACACCGGGGAGCTGTTTTTT.

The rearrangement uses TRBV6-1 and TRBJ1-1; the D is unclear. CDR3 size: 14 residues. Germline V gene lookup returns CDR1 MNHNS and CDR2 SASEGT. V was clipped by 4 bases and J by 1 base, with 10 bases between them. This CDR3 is CASSVMSENTEAFF. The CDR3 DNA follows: TGTGCCAGCAGTGTAATGTCAGAGAACACTGAAGCTTTCTTT.

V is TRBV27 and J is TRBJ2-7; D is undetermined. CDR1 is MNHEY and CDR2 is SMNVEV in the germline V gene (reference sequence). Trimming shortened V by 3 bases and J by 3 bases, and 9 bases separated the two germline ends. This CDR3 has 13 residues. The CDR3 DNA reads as TGTGCCAGCAGTTTTGATAAAAACTACGAGCAGTACTTC. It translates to CASSFDKNYEQYF.

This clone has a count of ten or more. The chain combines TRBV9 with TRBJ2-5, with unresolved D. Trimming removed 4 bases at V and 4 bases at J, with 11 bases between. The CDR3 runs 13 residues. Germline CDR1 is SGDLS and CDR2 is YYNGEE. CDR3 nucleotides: TGTGCCAGCAGCCCCTACTCAGGAGAGACCCAGTACTTC. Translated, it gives CASSPYSGETQYF.

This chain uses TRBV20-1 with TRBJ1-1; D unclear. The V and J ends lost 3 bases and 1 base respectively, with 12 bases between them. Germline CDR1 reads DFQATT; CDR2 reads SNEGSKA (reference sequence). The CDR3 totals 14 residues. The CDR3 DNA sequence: TGCAGTGCTAGGCCGTTACAGAAGAACACTGAAGCTTTCTTT. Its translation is CSARPLQKNTEAFF.

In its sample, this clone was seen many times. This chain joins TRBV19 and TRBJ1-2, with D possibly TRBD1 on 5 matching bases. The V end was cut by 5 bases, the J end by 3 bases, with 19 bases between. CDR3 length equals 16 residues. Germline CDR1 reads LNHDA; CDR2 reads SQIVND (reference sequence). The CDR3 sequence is CASSPSSGQGDYGYTF. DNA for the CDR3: TGTGCCAGTAGTCCCTCTTCTGGACAAGGGGACTATGGCTACACCTTC. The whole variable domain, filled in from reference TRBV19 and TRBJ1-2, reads DGGITQSPKYLFRKEGQNVTLSCEQNLNHDAMYWYRQDPGQGLRLIYYSQIVNDFQKGDIAEGYSVSREKKESFPLTVTSAQKNPTAFYLCASSPSSGQGDYGYTFGSGTRLTVV.

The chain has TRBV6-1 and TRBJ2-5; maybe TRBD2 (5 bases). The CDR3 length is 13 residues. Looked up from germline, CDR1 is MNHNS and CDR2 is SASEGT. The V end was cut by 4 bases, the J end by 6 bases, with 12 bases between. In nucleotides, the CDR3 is TGTGCCAGCAGTGTAGAATTAGCGAAGACCCAGTACTTC. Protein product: CASSVELAKTQYF.

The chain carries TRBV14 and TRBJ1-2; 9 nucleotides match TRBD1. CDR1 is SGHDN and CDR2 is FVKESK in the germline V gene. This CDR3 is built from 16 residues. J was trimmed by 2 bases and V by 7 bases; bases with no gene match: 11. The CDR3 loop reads CASKADRGTPNYGYTF. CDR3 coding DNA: TGTGCCAGCAAAGCCGACAGGGGGACCCCCAACTATGGCTACACCTTC.

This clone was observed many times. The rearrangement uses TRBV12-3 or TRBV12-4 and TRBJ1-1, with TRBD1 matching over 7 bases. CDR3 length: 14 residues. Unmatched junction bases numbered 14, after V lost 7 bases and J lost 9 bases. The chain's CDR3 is CASNSRVSGGKAFF. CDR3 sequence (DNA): TGTGCCAGCAATTCACGCGTGTCAGGGGGAAAAGCTTTCTTT.

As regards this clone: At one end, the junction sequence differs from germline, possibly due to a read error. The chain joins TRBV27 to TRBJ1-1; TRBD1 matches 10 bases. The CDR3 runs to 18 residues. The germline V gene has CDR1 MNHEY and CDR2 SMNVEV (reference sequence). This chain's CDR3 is CAISIPNLGQGPGTEAFF. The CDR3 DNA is TGTGCCATCAGTATACCGAATCTGGGACAGGGGCCCGGCACTGAAGCTTTCTTT.

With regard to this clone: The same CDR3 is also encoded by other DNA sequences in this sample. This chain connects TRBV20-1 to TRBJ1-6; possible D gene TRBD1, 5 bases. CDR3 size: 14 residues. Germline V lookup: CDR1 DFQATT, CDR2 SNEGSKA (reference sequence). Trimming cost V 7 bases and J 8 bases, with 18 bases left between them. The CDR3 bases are TGCAGTGTCCCTGGTGAGGGGTTGGATTCACCCCTCCACTTT. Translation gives CSVPGEGLDSPLHF.

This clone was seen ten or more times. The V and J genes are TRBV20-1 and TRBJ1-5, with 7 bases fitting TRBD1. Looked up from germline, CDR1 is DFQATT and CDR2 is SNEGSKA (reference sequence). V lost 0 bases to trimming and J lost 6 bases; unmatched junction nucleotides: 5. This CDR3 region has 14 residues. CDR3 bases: TGCAGTGCTAGAGATGACAGGGACGTTCAGCCCCAGCATTTT. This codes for CSARDDRDVQPQHF.

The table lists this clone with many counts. The CDR3 coding sequence is TGTGCCAGCTCACCACCCACCGCGGGGGGGCCCGAGCAGTACTTC. Its protein product is CASSPPTAGGPEQYF. The rearrangement links TRBV18 to TRBJ2-7; TRBD2 aligns across 9 bases. Germline CDR1 KGHSH, CDR2 LQKENI. V shed 0 bases, J shed 6 bases, and the junction held 6 bases outside the gene matches. This CDR3 has 15 residues.

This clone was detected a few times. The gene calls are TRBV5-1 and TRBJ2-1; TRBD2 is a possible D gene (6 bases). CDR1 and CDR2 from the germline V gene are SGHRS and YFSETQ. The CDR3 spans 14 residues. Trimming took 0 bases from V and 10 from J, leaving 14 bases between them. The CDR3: CASSLEVGTEEQFF. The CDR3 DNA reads TGCGCCAGCAGCTTGGAGGTCGGGACTGAGGAGCAGTTCTTC.

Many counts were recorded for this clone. The CDR3 DNA is TGTGCCTGGAGTGCTGGGACTCGGGGCGAAAAACTGTTTTTT. Its translation is CAWSAGTRGEKLFF. The chain couples TRBV30 to TRBJ1-4, with a possible D match to TRBD1 (5 bases). The V end lost 1 base, the J end lost 8 bases, and 14 bases lay between the germline ends. The CDR3 runs 14 residues. Germline values: CDR1 GTSNPN, CDR2 SVGIG (reference sequence). Full variable domain (missing parts from reference TRBV30 and TRBJ1-4): SQTIHQWPATLVQPVGSPLSLECTVEGTSNPNLYWYRQAAGRGLQLLFYSVGIGQISSEVPQNLSASRPQDRQFILSSKKLLLSDSGFYLCAWSAGTRGEKLFFGSGTQLSVL.

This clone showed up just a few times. The CDR3 region is CASAGHGDGSYEQYF. CDR3 DNA sequence: TGTGCCAGTGCTGGACATGGTGACGGCTCCTACGAGCAGTACTTC. The chain combines TRBV19 with TRBJ2-7; tentative D call: TRBD1 (5 bases). This CDR3 has 15 amino acids. Germline V gives CDR1 LNHDA, CDR2 SQIVND (reference sequence). V dropped 8 bases and J dropped 0 bases, with 17 bases sitting between them.

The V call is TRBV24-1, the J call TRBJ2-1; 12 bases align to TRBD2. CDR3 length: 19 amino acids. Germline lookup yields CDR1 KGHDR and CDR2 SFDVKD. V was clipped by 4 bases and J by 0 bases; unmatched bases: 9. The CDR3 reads CATSDPGTSGLSSYNEQFF. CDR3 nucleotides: TGTGCCACCAGTGACCCCGGGACTAGCGGGTTAAGCTCCTACAATGAGCAGTTCTTC.

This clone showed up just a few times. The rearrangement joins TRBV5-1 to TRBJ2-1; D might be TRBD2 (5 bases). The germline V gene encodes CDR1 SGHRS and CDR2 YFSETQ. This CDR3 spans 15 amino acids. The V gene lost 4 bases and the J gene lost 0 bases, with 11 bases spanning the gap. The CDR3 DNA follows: TGCGCCAGCAGCACCATAGCGTCCTCCTACAATGAGCAGTTCTTC. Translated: CASSTIASSYNEQFF.

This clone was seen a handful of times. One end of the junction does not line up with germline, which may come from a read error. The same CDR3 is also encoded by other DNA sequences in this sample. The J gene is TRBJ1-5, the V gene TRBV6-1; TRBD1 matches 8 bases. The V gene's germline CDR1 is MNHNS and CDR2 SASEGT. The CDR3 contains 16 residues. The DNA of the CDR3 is TGTGCCAGCAGTGAAGCGGCACAGGGGGGAGGGCAGCCCCAGCACTTT. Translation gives CASSEAAQGGGQPQHF.